Below, one T cell receptor (beta chain) is given with its context. It has no known antigen specificity. Within one base of it there is no much larger clone, and no base qualities were kept. The CDR3 goes from the cysteine to the phenylalanine over 14 residues. The CDR3 DNA has 42 bases and is translated from base 1. CDR1 and CDR2 were assigned from the germline V gene as MNHEY and SVGAGI. V loses 7 bases at its end and J loses 0 bases; junction bases beyond the gene matches: 5. These data belong to a study of cytomegalovirus exposure and HLA in healthy donors (TCRdb year 2017). About the study as a whole: An earlier analysis of some 500 of the donors reported more than 250 Gb of sequence data and 100 million to 130 million unique TCR beta sequences from 150 million to 200 million T cells. An early release that covered around 590 HLA-typed donors contained 250 to 350 gigabases of sequencing data and approximately 85 million unique TCR sequences. The genetic ancestry cluster associated with self-reported Caucasian donors included 65% to 90% of the 350 to 500 genotyped donors. The aim of the study was to test whether cataloging public T cell receptors could identify signatures of past pathogen exposure. The study used immunosequencing to profile the T cell repertoires of around 600 subjects and linked those repertoires to cytomegalovirus serostatus. Along with the roughly 670-subject first cohort, a separate validation cohort of over 90 different subjects was used. High-throughput TCR immunosequencing, statistical association of individual TCRs with disease status, and machine learning were combined to predict cytomegalovirus infection status. In a later analysis, previously published TCR beta repertoires from about 670 donors were re-analyzed and high-resolution HLA genotyping was added so that TCR occurrence patterns could be studied. In the later analysis, no new phenotypic data were used to find candidate immune exposures; instead, reliance was placed on TCR beta sequences and their occurrence across donors. To decide whether each TCR beta V gene segment behaved as functional or pseudogenic, an earlier analysis of fewer than 750 of the donors relied on high-throughput TCR beta sequencing. Donor age, sex, ethnicity and CMV serostatus were compiled together with the repertoire data. A later genetic analysis took genome-wide SNP genotypes for about 65% of the 666 donors and used that subset as a discovery cohort. All discovery cohort repertoires had been generated on a single sequencing platform. HLA typing included class I and class II loci at four-digit resolution. Typing coverage differed by locus: A, B, C, DRB1 and DQB1 were typed in about 629-630 donors, DQA1 in 522, DPA1 in some 600, and DPB1 in around 440. Roughly 5 DR-DQ haplotypes were treated as single units for association and clustering because of strong linkage in the cohort. Across under 500 genotyped donors of the cohort, an average of about 240,000 unique TCR beta nucleotide sequences per donor were sequenced, and around 19% of those sequences were non-productive. The research as a whole found: In an earlier analysis of approximately 590 of the donors, most TCR beta V segments were observed in productive rearrangements about 90% or about 30% of the time, broadly matching IMGT annotations. V-gene and J-gene trimming of TCR beta chains was associated with a missense DCLRE1C variant in a later genetic analysis, and the association was replicated in an independent cohort. Over 15 rarely observed V segments, including chromosome 9 orphons, were excluded from the earlier analysis of several hundred of the donors because counts were too low. In this cohort, only TCR beta chains were sequenced, and detectable features were limited by the absence of alpha or paired-chain data. A further reported finding was that TCR beta sequences accurately predicted the HLA-A and HLA-B alleles for most subjects in the first cohort. Strong co-occurrence of HLA alleles, especially DR and DQ, made assigning TCR associations to individual alleles difficult. Compared with equally common non-associated chains, HLA-associated TCR beta chains in a later analysis were more clonally expanded and had lower generation probabilities. The classifier was reported to diagnose cytomegalovirus status with high specificity and sensitivity in both the original cohort and the validation cohort. In the study, 150 to 200 TCR beta chains were listed as associated with cytomegalovirus. According to a later analysis, TCR association rates differed among HLA loci, with DRB1 alleles showing the most associated TCRs and HLA-C alleles showing the fewest. Linkage disequilibrium might explain the correlated functional status among segregating V segments, but an unknown experimental factor could not be excluded. Immune exposure information for the cohort was limited to CMV serostatus. A later analysis found that most CMV-associated TCR beta chains appeared HLA-restricted, with HLA associations seemingly driven largely by CMV exposure. A later analysis reported that several top co-occurrence clusters appeared linked to parvovirus B19, influenza, CMV and Epstein-Barr virus. The authors suggested that the approach could potentially be generalized to other disease states and immunological phenotypes. According to a later genetic analysis, donors in an Asian-associated ancestry cluster had fewer N-insertions in productive TCRs than the approximately 710-donor mean. Because HLA typing was missing for some donors at each locus, association tests included only the typed subset. A few of the identified cytomegalovirus-associated TCR beta chains were confirmed in vitro to be specific for cytomegalovirus antigens. Across donors, most TCR sequences were observed very rarely, whereas some public TCRs were present in many individuals. A cluster of highly shared sequence variants was judged likely to represent a technical artifact of the sequencing pipeline. Some IMGT-functional V segments, including TRBV6-2 and TRBV6-3, could not be told apart with the 87-base-pair reads, so those segments were excluded. The presence/absence analyses assumed that sequencing depth was roughly uniform across donors, and that assumption may not be true. In a later analysis, around 17,000 TCR beta sequences were associated with specific HLA alleles at a false discovery rate of 0.05.

Libraries were made using the immunoSEQ multiplex PCR assay. The multiplex PCR relied on a mix of 60 forward primers for TCR Vbeta segments and 13 reverse primers for TCR Jbeta segments. Amplification of the CDR3 region of rearranged TCR beta genes was performed with a multiplex PCR assay on genomic DNA. Amplified TCR beta libraries were sequenced as 87-base-pair reads on the Illumina HiSeq System. As for the original processing: A later analysis tallied 75 million to 95 million unique TCR beta chains across the 666 repertoires, and approximately 11 million of those chains were shared by two or more donors. Raw reads were error-corrected and collapsed into unique sequences by a nearest-neighbor algorithm in which closely related sequences were merged to remove PCR and sequencing errors. V, D and J gene segments were assigned by aligning CDR3 sequences to IMGT reference sequences. For a sequence to be retained, a match of at least six nucleotides was required to both a V gene segment and a J gene segment. A rearrangement was called productive if the CDR3 had no stop codons and remained in frame with V and J, and every other rearrangement was called non-productive. CDR3 was defined according to IMGT convention as the region running from the second conserved V-encoded cysteine to the conserved J-encoded phenylalanine. The earlier analysis of about 590 of the donors excluded sequences that lacked an unambiguous match to a single V gene segment. In an earlier analysis of 587 of the donors, V segments were called functional above 56.7% productive rearrangements and were called segregating when the between-donor standard deviation exceeded 5%. To diagnose cytomegalovirus status from the catalog of TCR beta chain sequences, a statistical classification framework was built. In a later analysis, V and J genes were assigned by comparing TCR nucleotide sequences against IMGT/GENE-DB human TR gene sequences. The TCRdist pipeline was used in a later analysis to assign CDR3 sequences and most-parsimonious VDJ recombination scenarios. A later analysis defined each TCR beta chain by its CDR3 amino acid sequence plus V-gene family, and excluded reads lacking a unique V-gene family. As a way to deal with suspected cross-contamination and a sequencing artifact, a later analysis dropped 640 or so nucleotide sequences that were highly shared and had low generation probability. In a later analysis, a clonal expansion index for each public chain was calculated from normalized within-repertoire ranks of inferred template counts. Generation probabilities in a later analysis came from a VDJ recombination model fitted to out-of-frame rearrangements, and those results were checked against IGoR. Hypergeometric tests were used in a later analysis to score TCR-TCR, TCR-HLA and TCR-CMV co-occurrence, with a repertoire-size bias correction applied to the TCR pairs. To estimate false discovery rates, a later analysis permuted the HLA or CMV assignments 20 times. In a later analysis, co-occurring TCRs were grouped using DBSCAN, and TCRdist sequence similarity was added for clustering within HLA-allele-positive subsets. For co-occurrence clustering, repertoires with fewer than 30,000 or more than 120,000 public chains were excluded, along with five or six repertoires with anomalous nucleotide sharing. TCRdb re-hosts the immuneACCESS table, in-frame sequences only. Its copies lack some clones; in the studies checked, an unresolved V gene accounts for under half of them, and the cause for the rest is not known. The V and J calls and clone size were taken over from that table, and D and trimming were inferred from the DNA. The sample includes 120,000 or so clones, with 77% observed a single time. The ten largest clones take up roughly 5% of the sample.

The cohort was made up of several hundred healthy bone marrow donors. Cohort members were all nominally healthy when sampled, although unrecorded immune exposures were likely present. The donor tested CMV seropositive and was one of the 289 seropositive cohort members. Each donor provided a peripheral blood sample, and peripheral blood mononuclear cells were used for TCR beta sequencing. The Qiagen DNeasy Blood Extraction Kit was used to extract genomic DNA from the blood cell samples. The rearrangement combines TRBV6-5 with TRBJ2-7, with 8 bases aligning to TRBD1. Sequenced sample: PBMCs. This clonotype was sampled from a man aged 45 to 65 in good health and CMV-seropositive. At the DNA level, the sequence is TGTGCCAGCACCCGACAGGGGACCTCCTACGAGCAGTACTTC. Its protein reads: CASTRQGTSYEQYF.